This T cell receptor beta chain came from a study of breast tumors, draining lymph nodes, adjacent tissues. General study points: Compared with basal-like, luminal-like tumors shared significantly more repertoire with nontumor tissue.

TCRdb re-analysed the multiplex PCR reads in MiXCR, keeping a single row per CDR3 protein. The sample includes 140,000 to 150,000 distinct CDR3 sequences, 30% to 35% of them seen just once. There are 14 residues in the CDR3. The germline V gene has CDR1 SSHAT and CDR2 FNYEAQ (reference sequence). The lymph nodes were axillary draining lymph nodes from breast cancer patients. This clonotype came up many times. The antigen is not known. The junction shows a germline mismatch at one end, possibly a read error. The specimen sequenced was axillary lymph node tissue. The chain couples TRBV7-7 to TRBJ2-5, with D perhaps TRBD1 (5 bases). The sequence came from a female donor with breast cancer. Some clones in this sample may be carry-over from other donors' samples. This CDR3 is CASSPTGLQETQYF. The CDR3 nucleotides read TGTGCTAGCAGCCCCACAGGCCTCCAAGAGACCCAGTACTTC. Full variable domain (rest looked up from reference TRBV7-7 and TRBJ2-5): GAGVSQSPRYKVTKRGQDVTLRCDPISSHATLYWYQQALGQGPEFLTYFNYEAQPDKSGLPSDRFSAERPEGSISTLTIQRTEQRDSAMYRCASSPTGLQETQYFGPGTRLLVL.